The 25 T cell receptor beta chains listed next were all sequenced from one sample in a study of cytomegalovirus exposure and HLA in healthy donors. Vbeta (60) and Jbeta (13) primers were used in the PCR. The method was immunoSEQ multiplex PCR; TCRdb's version includes in-frame clones alone and lacks a portion of them. The table records 150,000 to 180,000 clones, approximately 80% of them present only once. Input material: PBMCs. Source of these receptors: a young man in good health and CMV-seropositive.

The V call is TRBV4-2, the J call TRBJ2-1; TRBD2 aligns across 7 bases. The CDR3 length is 14 residues. Trimming removed 0 bases from V and 15 bases from J; junction bases left unmatched: 11. From germline, CDR1 is LGHNA and CDR2 YNFKEQ. The CDR3 protein is CASSQDDAGGSLFF. In nucleotides, the CDR3 is TGTGCCAGCAGCCAAGATGATGCTGGCGGGAGCTTGTTCTTC.

The J gene is TRBJ1-3, the V gene TRBV4-2; 12 bases agree with TRBD1. Per germline, CDR1 LGHNA and CDR2 YNFKEQ. The ends lost 10 bases at V and 4 bases at J; junction bases unmatched: 8. CDR3 length equals 15 residues. The CDR3 reads CATYRDRGPGNTIYF. CDR3 DNA sequence: TGTGCCACTTACCGGGACAGGGGGCCCGGAAACACCATATATTTT.

This clone has a single count. J is TRBJ2-2 and V is TRBV6-4, with a tentative D call TRBD1 (5 bases). V was cut by 5 bases and J by 2 bases, with 9 bases left in between. Germline CDR1 is MRHNA and CDR2 is SNTAGT. This CDR3 has 14 amino acids. The CDR3 DNA is TGTGCCAGCAGTCCCAGGGCCAACACCGGGGAGCTGTTTTTT. This encodes CASSPRANTGELFF.

This chain uses TRBV7-8 with TRBJ1-2; D might be TRBD1 (6 bases). Trimming took off 2 bases at V and 2 bases at J, with 9 bases between the two ends. The CDR3 covers 14 residues. Germline values: CDR1 SGHVS, CDR2 FQNEAQ. The CDR3 is CASSLNRVNYGYTF. The CDR3 nucleotides are TGTGCCAGCAGCTTAAACAGGGTGAACTATGGCTACACCTTC. Based on the CDR3 plus reference TRBV7-8 and TRBJ1-2, the full variable domain is GAGVSQSPRYKVAKRGQDVALRCDPISGHVSLFWYQQALGQGPEFLTYFQNEAQLDKSGLPSDRFFAERPEGSVSTLKIQRTQQEDSAVYLCASSLNRVNYGYTFGSGTRLTVV.

Here the CDR3 reads CASSFGGQETQYF. CDR3 bases: TGTGCCAGCAGCTTTGGCGGGCAAGAGACCCAGTACTTC. The chain combines TRBV7-2 with TRBJ2-5; TRBD2 might be the D (5 bases). Trimming left V 3 bases short and J 2 bases short, with 7 bases between. The CDR3 is made up of 13 amino acids. Per germline, CDR1 SGHTA and CDR2 FQGNSA.

This sequence joins TRBV19 and TRBJ1-1; D gene uncertain. Germline CDR1 LNHDA, CDR2 SQIVND (reference sequence). Trimming shortened V by 2 bases and J by 5 bases, and 24 bases separated the two germline ends. CDR3 length: 18 amino acids. This CDR3 is CASSIRHASATTGTEAFF. DNA for the CDR3: TGTGCCAGTAGTATAAGGCACGCCTCGGCCACAACCGGGACTGAAGCTTTCTTT.

The V call is TRBV27, the J call TRBJ2-1, with TRBD2 as a possible D gene (7 bases). CDR3 length: 16 amino acids. CDR1 MNHEY and CDR2 SMNVEV come from the germline V gene (reference sequence). Trimming shortened V by 3 bases and J by 2 bases, and 14 bases separated the two germline ends. CDR3 amino acids: CASSLGAAGPYNEQFF. In nucleotides, the CDR3 is TGTGCCAGCAGTTTGGGGGCAGCGGGACCCTACAATGAGCAGTTCTTC.

The chain's CDR3 is CASSLGQGDPSTDTQYF. CDR3 nucleotide sequence: TGTGCCAGCAGCTTAGGGCAGGGTGACCCTAGCACAGATACGCAGTATTTT. V and J are TRBV7-9 and TRBJ2-3; possibly TRBD1 for D (5 bases). Germline CDR1 and CDR2: SEHNR and FQNEAQ (reference sequence). The CDR3 spans 17 residues. The V end was cut by 1 base, the J end by 0 bases, with 14 bases between.

A single count supports this clone. This chain joins TRBV5-4 and TRBJ2-2, with 7 nucleotides matching TRBD2. V lost 0 bases to trimming and J lost 3 bases; unmatched junction nucleotides: 5. This CDR3 is built from 16 residues. Germline CDR1 is SGHNT and CDR2 is YYREEE (reference sequence). The CDR3 DNA reads as TGTGCCAGCAGCTTGGATCCGGGGAGGGACACCGGGGAGCTGTTTTTT. As protein: CASSLDPGRDTGELFF.

The chain couples TRBV6-1 to TRBJ1-3; D call uncertain. The V gene's germline CDR1 is MNHNS and CDR2 SASEGT. The CDR3 sequence is 17 residues long. V was shortened by 3 bases and J by 0 bases, with 15 bases between the two germline ends. In DNA, the CDR3 is TGTGCCAGCAGTGATAACCTACAGCCTTCCTCTGGAAACACCATATATTTT. Translated, it gives CASSDNLQPSSGNTIYF.

This chain joins TRBV10-3 and TRBJ1-1, with 9 bases identical to TRBD1. CDR1 is ENHRY and CDR2 is SYGVKD in the germline V gene. The CDR3 is 17 amino acids. V lost 5 bases and J lost 0; bases outside the gene matches: 10. The CDR3 nucleotides are TGTGCCATCAGTTCCGGGACAGGGCCTCCTATGAACACTGAAGCTTTCTTT. It translates to CAISSGTGPPMNTEAFF.

The chain combines TRBV28 with TRBJ2-7, with D perhaps TRBD2 (7 bases). Germline V gene lookup returns CDR1 MDHEN and CDR2 SYDVKM. The V end lost 5 bases, the J end lost 3 bases, and 17 bases lay between the germline ends. The CDR3 covers 15 residues. CDR3 region: CASSPPGGGGYEQYF. CDR3 coding DNA: TGTGCCAGCAGTCCCCCTGGGGGAGGGGGCTACGAGCAGTACTTC.

This clone was counted only a few times. The chain is built from TRBV5-4 and TRBJ1-4; 7 positions match TRBD1. From germline, CDR1 is SGHNT and CDR2 YYREEE (reference sequence). The CDR3 totals 15 residues. V lost 4 bases, J lost 3 bases, and 6 bases stayed unmatched. The CDR3 here is CASSDRDRANEKLFF. The CDR3 DNA is TGTGCCAGCAGCGACCGGGACAGAGCTAATGAAAAACTGTTTTTT.

This clone showed up just a few times. The chain joins TRBV2 to TRBJ2-7; 9 bases map to TRBD1. CDR1 and CDR2 (germline): SNHLY, FYNNEI. CDR3 length equals 14 residues. The junction had 4 bases not matched to a gene; V was cut back by 3 bases and J by 4 bases. CDR3 nucleotide sequence: TGTGCCAGCAGTGAGGGACAGGGTTGGTACGAGCAGTACTTC. Its protein product is CASSEGQGWYEQYF. The full variable domain, with the rest looked up from reference TRBV2 and TRBJ2-7, is EPEVTQTPSHQVTQMGQEVILRCVPISNHLYFYWYRQILGQKVEFLVSFYNNEISEKSEIFDDQFSVERPDGSNFTLKIRSTKLEDSAMYFCASSEGQGWYEQYFGPGTRLTVT.

The V and J genes are TRBV5-6 and TRBJ1-5, with D maybe TRBD1 (5 bases). Trimming left V 3 bases short and J 4 bases short, with 8 bases between. CDR1 is SGHDT, CDR2 YYEEEE, per germline. The CDR3 is made up of 13 amino acids. The CDR3 region is CASSWAGNQPQHF. The CDR3 DNA reads as TGTGCCAGCAGCTGGGCAGGGAATCAGCCCCAGCATTTT.

This chain uses TRBV28 with TRBJ1-4, with a weak D call TRBD1 (5 bases). CDR3 size: 16 residues. Germline V lookup: CDR1 MDHEN, CDR2 SYDVKM. Trimming took 5 bases from V and 7 from J, leaving 20 bases between them. CDR3: CASSLDWGVRGEKLFF. The CDR3 DNA reads as TGTGCCAGCAGTCTCGACTGGGGGGTTCGTGGTGAAAAACTGTTTTTT.

CDR3 sequence: CASSPSRVVGGYTF. Here the CDR3 DNA reads TGTGCCAGCAGCCCCTCTCGGGTCGTGGGTGGCTACACCTTC. V usage is TRBV5-6 and J usage is TRBJ1-2; D unresolved. Per germline, CDR1 SGHDT and CDR2 YYEEEE. The CDR3 loop spans 14 amino acids. The germline V and J ends were trimmed by 4 bases and 7 bases, with 17 bases remaining between them.

The chain recombines TRBV5-1 with TRBJ2-1; D is possibly TRBD1 (6 bases). The CDR3 loop spans 14 amino acids. Per germline, CDR1 SGHRS and CDR2 YFSETQ. V gave up 1 base and J gave up 5 bases, with 10 bases separating them. DNA for the CDR3: TGCGCCAGCAGCTTGCAGGACAGAAACAATGAGCAGTTCTTC. Protein sequence: CASSLQDRNNEQFF.

V gene TRBV28 combines with J gene TRBJ2-7; D is possibly TRBD1 (6 bases). The CDR3 has 16 residues. Germline CDR1 MDHEN, CDR2 SYDVKM. V lost 6 bases and J 5 bases, leaving 23 bases between the germline ends. CDR3 residues: CASSLASAGAAHEQYF. CDR3 DNA: TGTGCCAGCAGCTTAGCCTCGGCAGGGGCCGCCCACGAGCAGTACTTC.

The chain employs TRBV6-5 and TRBJ2-7; perhaps TRBD2 as D (5 bases). This CDR3 spans 15 amino acids. Per the germline V gene, CDR1 is MNHEY and CDR2 is SVGAGI. V lost 1 base, J lost 2 bases, and 12 bases lay in between. The DNA of the CDR3 is TGTGCCAGCAGTTACTTCGCGGAGGTTCCCTACGAGCAGTACTTC. It is translated as CASSYFAEVPYEQYF.

This rearrangement joins TRBV27 to TRBJ2-7; 10 bases agree with TRBD2. The CDR3 sequence is 13 residues long. Germline values: CDR1 MNHEY, CDR2 SMNVEV (reference sequence). V lost 5 bases to trimming and J lost 2 bases; unmatched junction nucleotides: 0. The CDR3 region has the DNA TGTGCCAGCAGTGGACTAGCGGCCTACGAGCAGTACTTC. As protein: CASSGLAAYEQYF.

This chain uses TRBV6-5 with TRBJ1-5; a weak D match, TRBD1 (5 bases). V was pared by 6 bases and J by 0 bases, with 6 bases between. The CDR3 runs 13 residues. The germline gives CDR1 MNHEY, CDR2 SVGAGI. CDR3: CASSDSSNQPQHF. DNA for the CDR3: TGTGCCAGCAGCGACAGTAGCAATCAGCCCCAGCATTTT.

The chain joins TRBV11-3 to TRBJ2-2; no definite D call. Between the trimmed V and J ends, which lost 5 bases and 3 bases, there was a span of 16 bases. Germline V gene sequence: CDR1 SGHNT, CDR2 YENEEA. The CDR3 consists of 16 residues. CDR3 DNA: TGTGCCAGCAGCCCCCGCTATCTCTCGGACACCGGGGAGCTGTTTTTT. Translating it yields CASSPRYLSDTGELFF.

This clone came up once. The V gene is TRBV4-2, the J gene TRBJ1-1; 9 nucleotides match TRBD1. The CDR3 is 15 residues long. Germline V gives CDR1 LGHNA, CDR2 YNFKEQ. With 4 bases clipped from V and 1 base from J, the junction kept 4 bases outside the gene matches. The CDR3 nucleotides read TGTGCCAGCAGCCCGGACAGGGGTCCGAACACTGAAGCTTTCTTT. The encoded protein is CASSPDRGPNTEAFF.

This clone was counted a few times. The gene calls are TRBV7-9 and TRBJ2-3, with D perhaps matching TRBD2 (6 bases). The CDR3 spans 18 residues. Between the trimmed V and J ends, which lost 5 bases and 0 bases, there was a span of 21 bases. CDR1 SEHNR and CDR2 FQNEAQ come from the germline V gene (reference sequence). This CDR3 reads CASSRPRRANTSTDTQYF. For the CDR3, the DNA is TGTGCCAGCAGCCGACCGAGGAGGGCTAATACTAGCACAGATACGCAGTATTTT.